The rows below give T cell receptor beta chains drawn from one sample of a study of shared clonotypes between healthy human individuals. Profiling relied on immunoSEQ multiplex PCR, and the TCRdb table lists in-frame clones only, not all of them. The table records about 2.1 million clones, about 93% of them present only once. The sequencing input was naive CD8+ T cells from PBMCs. The receptors come from a man younger than 30 in good health. Some clones in this sample may be carry-over from other donors' samples. Both conserved end residues are part of each CDR3. The D gene is left open where the match is weak. Where a row states a size, it is once, few, many or the class of an expanded clone; other rows omit it.

clone_size | j_call | d_call | v_call | cdr3_aa | cdr3_nt
- | TRBJ2-7 | TRBD2 | TRBV11-2 | CASSPQSGRRNEQYF | TGTGCCAGCAGCCCCCAGAGCGGGAGAAGGAACGAGCAGTACTTC
once | TRBJ2-5 | - | TRBV4-1 | CASSQVIQETQYF | TGCGCCAGCAGCCAAGTGATTCAAGAGACCCAGTACTTC
- | TRBJ2-5 | - | TRBV28 | CASSQTRIQETQYF | TGTGCCAGCAGTCAAACTCGGATCCAAGAGACCCAGTACTTC
- | TRBJ1-5 | - | TRBV2 | CASSEERRVDQPQHF | TGTGCCAGCAGTGAAGAGAGGAGGGTCGATCAGCCCCAGCATTTT
once | TRBJ2-7 | - | TRBV5-4 | CASSSAWGSSYEQYF | TGTGCCAGCAGCTCTGCGTGGGGGAGCTCCTACGAGCAGTACTTC
- | TRBJ2-1 | - | TRBV6-5 | CASSYGAFPNEQFF | TGTGCCAGCAGTTACGGGGCCTTTCCCAATGAGCAGTTCTTC
- | TRBJ2-1 | TRBD2 | TRBV6-5 | CASTLAGGGNEQFF | TGTGCCAGCACCTTAGCGGGAGGGGGGAATGAGCAGTTCTTC
- | TRBJ1-5 | TRBD1 | TRBV28 | CASGGQTNNQPQHF | TGTGCCAGCGGGGGACAGACTAACAATCAGCCCCAGCATTTT
- | TRBJ1-5 | - | TRBV29-1 | CSVDGGDSNQPQHF | TGCAGCGTTGACGGAGGGGATAGCAATCAGCCCCAGCATTTT
- | TRBJ1-4 | TRBD1 | TRBV11-2 | CASSPRDSRLEKLFF | TGTGCCAGCAGCCCCAGGGACAGCCGCTTGGAAAAACTGTTTTTT
once | TRBJ2-7 | - | TRBV7-3 | CASSLTPRVIDEQYF | TGTGCCAGCAGCTTAACCCCCAGGGTAATCGACGAGCAGTACTTC
once | TRBJ2-7 | - | TRBV10-3 | CAISESDRDQAMAYF | TGTGCCATCAGTGAGTCGGATAGGGATCAAGCAATGGCGTACTTC